The next 5 T cell receptor beta chains were all read from a single sample in a study of cytomegalovirus exposure and HLA in healthy donors. Primers included in the PCR were 60 Vbeta and 13 Jbeta primers. Generated by immunoSEQ multiplex PCR, the TCRdb table keeps only in-frame clones and is missing some. The listing contains about 55,000 clones. Sample: PBMCs. The receptors here all came from a man in his fifties or sixties in good health and CMV-seropositive.

The V and J genes are TRBV6-5 and TRBJ2-7; D remains unclear. The CDR3 has 14 amino acids. CDR1 is MNHEY and CDR2 is SVGAGI in the germline V gene. Trimming shortened V by 0 bases and J by 2 bases, and 8 bases separated the two germline ends. The CDR3 loop is CASSYSQQAYEQYF. The CDR3 nucleotides read TGTGCCAGCAGTTACTCACAGCAAGCCTACGAGCAGTACTTC.

The rearrangement joins TRBV27 to TRBJ1-5; D is possibly TRBD1 (6 bases). Trimming left V 4 bases short and J 4 bases short, with 8 bases between. Germline loops: CDR1 MNHEY, CDR2 SMNVEV (reference sequence). The CDR3 is made up of 13 amino acids. The CDR3 bases are TGTGCCAGCAGTTGGGGGACAAATCAGCCCCAGCATTTT. It codes for CASSWGTNQPQHF.

The gene calls are TRBV5-1 and TRBJ2-1; D perhaps matches TRBD1 (7 bases). V gave up 4 bases and J gave up 7 bases, with 18 bases separating them. The CDR3 runs to 15 residues. Per the germline V gene, CDR1 is SGHRS and CDR2 is YFSETQ. The CDR3 coding sequence is TGCGCCAGCAGCCATACCGCACAGGGGAGGAATGAGCAGTTCTTC. It encodes CASSHTAQGRNEQFF.

This rearrangement joins TRBV6-5 to TRBJ1-2; 9 nucleotides agree with TRBD1. The junction had 9 bases not matched to a gene; V was cut back by 6 bases and J by 4 bases. The length of the CDR3 is 15 residues. From germline, CDR1 is MNHEY and CDR2 SVGAGI. CDR3 nucleotides: TGTGCCAGCAGCAGGGACAGGGAAAAAGTCTATGGCTACACCTTC. Translation: CASSRDREKVYGYTF.

On this clone itself: Its ends do not fully match the called genes, so a read error is possible. The chain is built from TRBV7-7 and TRBJ2-1, with TRBD1 matching over 7 bases. CDR3 length: 14 residues. Germline CDR1 reads SSHAT; CDR2 reads FNYEAQ (reference sequence). The CDR3 loop is CASSPWTGDNEQFF. CDR3 nucleotide sequence: TGTGCTAGCAGCCCTTGGACAGGTGACAATGAGCAGTTCTTC.